This T cell receptor beta chain was sequenced during a study of T cells in Graves' hyperthyroidism and ophthalmopathy. The source material, RNA transcripts, was used to amplify TCR beta CDR3 regions. With the HTBI primer set, the TCR CDR3 went through a first round of RT-PCR. TCRdb passed the multiplex PCR reads through MiXCR, listing each CDR3 protein once. The sample contains 500,000 to 750,000 distinct CDR3 sequences, around 46% of which appear only once. The CDR3 spans 15 residues. Per germline, CDR1 KGHDR and CDR2 SFDVKD. The ends were cut back, 3 bases at V and 9 bases at J, with 16 bases in the middle. This clonotype appeared many times.

The sequence came from a woman between 18 and 29 years old with Graves' hyperthyroidism. The chain links TRBV24-1 to TRBJ2-2; D ambiguous. The sequenced sample was peripheral blood or thyroid tissue (not recorded which). The CDR3 region is CATSDPDTDDRELFF. The DNA for the CDR3 is TGTGCCACCAGTGATCCCGACACGGATGACAGGGAGCTGTTTTTT.